This T cell receptor (beta chain) was documented in a study of cytomegalovirus exposure and HLA in healthy donors. Overall study results and limits: Among the CMV-associated chains, a few were confirmed in vitro as specific for CMV antigens.

Only a few counts were recorded for this clone. Antigen unknown. Researchers ran the PCR with 60 Vbeta and 13 Jbeta primers. Data came from immunoSEQ multiplex PCR; TCRdb stores just in-frame clones and leaves some out. The table includes tens of thousands of clones, around 52% detected once. Trimming cost V 6 bases and J 10 bases, with 10 bases left between them. The length of the CDR3 is 10 residues. Germline CDR1 DFQATT, CDR2 SNEGSKA (reference sequence). Sequencing was carried out using PBMCs. The rearrangement joins TRBV20-1 to TRBJ1-5, with D possibly TRBD1 on 6 matching bases. The clonotype comes from a human donor in good health. CDR3 loop: CSAGGQPQHF. DNA for the CDR3: TGCAGTGCAGGGGGACAACCCCAGCATTTT.